This TCR beta chain was captured in a study of blood T cell repertoires in COVID-19. The germline gives CDR1 LGHDT, CDR2 YNNKEL (reference sequence). The CDR3 loop spans 17 amino acids. J gave up 2 bases and V 4 bases, and 2 bases lay outside the gene matches. Data came from immunoSEQ multiplex PCR; TCRdb stores just in-frame clones and leaves some out. The sample carries about 250,000 clones, around 80% recorded once. This clone was counted between two and nine times. The clonotype originates from a woman aged 40 to 50 with active or convalescent COVID-19. The gene calls are TRBV3-1 (or the pseudogene TRBV3-2) and TRBJ2-2, with 15 bases lining up with TRBD2. Sequences were obtained from peripheral blood. The CDR3 DNA follows: TGTGCCAGCAGCCGGACTAGCGGGGGGGCAAACACCGGGGAGCTGTTTTTT. Translating it yields CASSRTSGGANTGELFF.